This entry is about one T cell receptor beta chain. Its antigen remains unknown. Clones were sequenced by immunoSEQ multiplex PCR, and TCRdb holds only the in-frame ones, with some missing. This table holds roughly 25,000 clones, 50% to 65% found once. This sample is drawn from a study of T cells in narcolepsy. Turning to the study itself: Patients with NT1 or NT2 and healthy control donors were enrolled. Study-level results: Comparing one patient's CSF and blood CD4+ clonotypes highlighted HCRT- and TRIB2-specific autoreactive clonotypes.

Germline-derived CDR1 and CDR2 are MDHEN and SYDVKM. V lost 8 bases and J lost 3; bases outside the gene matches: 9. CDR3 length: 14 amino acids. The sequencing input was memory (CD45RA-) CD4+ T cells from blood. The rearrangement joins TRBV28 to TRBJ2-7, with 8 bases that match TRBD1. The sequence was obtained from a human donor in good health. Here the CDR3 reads CASSGQGILYEQYF. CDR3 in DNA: TGTGCCAGCTCCGGACAGGGAATACTCTACGAGCAGTACTTC.